This T cell receptor beta chain came from a study of blood T cell repertoires in COVID-19. Self-reported history from a screening survey and questionnaire set each donor's cohort. Deletions cut 10 bases from V and 5 bases from J, with 17 bases between. This CDR3 is built from 13 residues. Germline CDR1 MDHEN, CDR2 SYDVKM. Per the study methods: Reference gene primer amplification gave estimated nucleated cell counts. Method: immunoSEQ multiplex PCR; TCRdb's copy keeps in-frame clones and lacks some. V and J calls and clone size are copied from that table; D and trimming were computed from the DNA. The sample has approximately 140,000 clones; almost 85% are singletons.

Sequenced: PBMCs or T cells enriched from blood (not recorded which). The V and J genes are TRBV28 and TRBJ1-1; no clear D. The clonotype comes from a woman aged 45-60 years with acute COVID-19. The CDR3 sequence is CATGRLTGTEAFF. The CDR3 DNA follows: TGTGCCACCGGCCGCCTGACGGGAACTGAAGCTTTCTTT.